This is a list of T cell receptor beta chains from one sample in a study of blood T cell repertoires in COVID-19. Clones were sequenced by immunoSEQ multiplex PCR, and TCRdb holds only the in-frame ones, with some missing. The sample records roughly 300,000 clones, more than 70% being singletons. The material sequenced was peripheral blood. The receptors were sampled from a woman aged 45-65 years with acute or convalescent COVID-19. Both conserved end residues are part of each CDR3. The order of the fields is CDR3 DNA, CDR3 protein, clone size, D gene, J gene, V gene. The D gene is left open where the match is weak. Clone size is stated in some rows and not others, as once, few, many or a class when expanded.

CDR3nt: TGTGCCAGCAGTTTAGGGCAGCCGGGAGTGTACGAGCAGTACTTC
CDR3aa: CASSLGQPGVYEQYF
abundance: -
d_gene: -
j_gene: TRBJ2-7
v_gene: TRBV27

CDR3nt: TGTGCCATCAGTGATTCACAGGGATCCTACGAGCAGTACTTC
CDR3aa: CAISDSQGSYEQYF
abundance: -
d_gene: -
j_gene: TRBJ2-7
v_gene: TRBV10-3

CDR3nt: TGTGCCAGCAGCCTCCGGACTAGCGGGAGTATTTACGAGCAGTACTTC
CDR3aa: CASSLRTSGSIYEQYF
abundance: few
d_gene: TRBD2
j_gene: TRBJ2-7
v_gene: TRBV4-2

CDR3nt: TGTGCCAGCAGTTATCCCGTGACTAGCGGGAGGAGGAATGAGCAGTTCTTC
CDR3aa: CASSYPVTSGRRNEQFF
abundance: -
d_gene: TRBD2
j_gene: TRBJ2-1
v_gene: TRBV6-2/TRBV6-3

CDR3nt: TGTGCCAGCAGCTGGGGCTCGGAGCAGCCCCAGCATTTT
CDR3aa: CASSWGSEQPQHF
abundance: -
d_gene: -
j_gene: TRBJ1-5
v_gene: TRBV2

CDR3nt: TGTGCCTGGACCCAGCGGAGGGCGGGCGACTATGGCTACACCTTC
CDR3aa: CAWTQRRAGDYGYTF
abundance: -
d_gene: -
j_gene: TRBJ1-2
v_gene: TRBV30

CDR3nt: TGTGCCTGGAGTACGGGACTAGCGGGGCTTACAGATACGCAGTATTTT
CDR3aa: CAWSTGLAGLTDTQYF
abundance: once
d_gene: TRBD2
j_gene: TRBJ2-3
v_gene: TRBV30

CDR3nt: TGTGCCACCAGCAGAGAGGGGACTAGCGGTTACTCCTACAATGAGCAGTTCTTC
CDR3aa: CATSREGTSGYSYNEQFF
abundance: once
d_gene: TRBD2
j_gene: TRBJ2-1
v_gene: TRBV15

CDR3nt: TGTGCCAGCAGGCCTACCGGGACTAACAATGAGCAGTTCTTC
CDR3aa: CASRPTGTNNEQFF
abundance: -
d_gene: TRBD2
j_gene: TRBJ2-1
v_gene: TRBV28

CDR3nt: TGCGCCAGCAGCCAGCTAATCAGGGGGCACTCTGGGGCCAACGTCCTGACTTTC
CDR3aa: CASSQLIRGHSGANVLTF
abundance: -
d_gene: TRBD1
j_gene: TRBJ2-6
v_gene: TRBV4-3

CDR3nt: TGCGCCAGCAGCTTGGACAGGGGAGGCAATGAGCAGTTCTTC
CDR3aa: CASSLDRGGNEQFF
abundance: -
d_gene: -
j_gene: TRBJ2-1
v_gene: TRBV5-1

CDR3nt: TGTGCCAGCAGCGTAGCGGGGGGTATCGCCTACAATGAGCAGTTCTTC
CDR3aa: CASSVAGGIAYNEQFF
abundance: -
d_gene: TRBD2
j_gene: TRBJ2-1
v_gene: TRBV9

CDR3nt: TGTGCCAGCAGCTTAGACAGGGGGGGTCAGCCCCAGCATTTT
CDR3aa: CASSLDRGGQPQHF
abundance: -
d_gene: TRBD1
j_gene: TRBJ1-5
v_gene: TRBV7-2

CDR3nt: TGTGCCAGCAGTGACGACCCGGGATCCCAAGAGACCCAGTACTTC
CDR3aa: CASSDDPGSQETQYF
abundance: -
d_gene: -
j_gene: TRBJ2-5
v_gene: TRBV3-1/TRBV3-2

CDR3nt: TGTGCCAGCAGCCTGCCCCCGGGACTCCGGCCCCTCCAGTACTTC
CDR3aa: CASSLPPGLRPLQYF
abundance: -
d_gene: -
j_gene: TRBJ2-5
v_gene: TRBV28

CDR3nt: TGCGCCAGCAGCTTGGGGGACAGGGGTTTCCCTAATGAAAAACTGTTTTTT
CDR3aa: CASSLGDRGFPNEKLFF
abundance: -
d_gene: TRBD1
j_gene: TRBJ1-4
v_gene: TRBV5-1

CDR3nt: TGTGCCAGCAGTACCCCCGGGACAGGGGTTTACGAGCAGTACTTC
CDR3aa: CASSTPGTGVYEQYF
abundance: -
d_gene: TRBD1
j_gene: TRBJ2-7
v_gene: TRBV28

CDR3nt: TGTGCCACCAGCAGAGCAGGGACCTACGAGCAGTACTTC
CDR3aa: CATSRAGTYEQYF
abundance: -
d_gene: -
j_gene: TRBJ2-7
v_gene: TRBV15

CDR3nt: TGTGCCAGCACCACCCTGGGGGGACAGGGTTCCCATGGCTACACCTTC
CDR3aa: CASTTLGGQGSHGYTF
abundance: few
d_gene: TRBD1
j_gene: TRBJ1-2
v_gene: TRBV28

CDR3nt: TGTGCCAGCAGCCACCCGGACAGGCCTTACAATGAGCAGTTCTTC
CDR3aa: CASSHPDRPYNEQFF
abundance: -
d_gene: TRBD1
j_gene: TRBJ2-1
v_gene: TRBV13

CDR3nt: TGTGCCAGCAGTATAACCAGACAGGGGACCTACGAGCAGTACTTC
CDR3aa: CASSITRQGTYEQYF
abundance: -
d_gene: TRBD1
j_gene: TRBJ2-7
v_gene: TRBV27

CDR3nt: TGCGCCAGCAGCCTGACAAGGCCTAATTCACCCCTCCACTTT
CDR3aa: CASSLTRPNSPLHF
abundance: few
d_gene: -
j_gene: TRBJ1-6
v_gene: TRBV5-1